The 3 T cell receptor beta chains below come from one sample, sequenced in a study of human T cells and chemical hapten exposure. The time point denotes: patch test 1, 2 weeks after DPC sensitization. Sample treatment: therapeutic diphenylcyclopropenone sensitization with weekly scalp DPC. TCRdb itself ran the RACE reads through MiXCR, one entry per CDR3 protein. Of 300,000 to 400,000 distinct CDR3 sequences listed, around 7% are singletons. This specimen was whole blood, taken in connection with sensitization to the hapten diphenylcyclopropenone (DPC). The receptors here all came from a woman aged 18-29 years with alopecia areata. Some clones in this sample may be carry-over from other donors' samples.

The sample holds many counts of this clonotype. The rearrangement joins TRBV10-3 to TRBJ2-2, with D possibly being TRBD1 or TRBD2 (6 bases each). This CDR3 region has 17 residues. V was cut by 3 bases and J by 8 bases, with 22 bases left in between. Germline assignment: CDR1 ENHRY and CDR2 SYGVKD. The CDR3 nucleotides read TGTGCCATCAGTGACCCCACCGGGGGCGCTTATATTGGGGAGCTGTTTTTT. Protein: CAISDPTGGAYIGELFF.

The V gene is TRBV6-5, the J gene TRBJ1-3; no reliable D call. CDR1 is MNHEY, CDR2 SVGAGI, per germline. This CDR3 is built from 13 residues. V was trimmed by 6 bases and J by 0 bases, leaving 6 bases between them. CDR3 coding DNA: TGTGCCAGCAGGGCGCTCTCTGGAAACACCATATATTTT. Translating it yields CASRALSGNTIYF.

The sample holds many counts of this clonotype. The CDR3 loop is CASLRENTGELFF. Written as DNA, the CDR3 is TGTGCCAGCCTCCGGGAGAACACCGGGGAGCTGTTTTTT. V gene TRBV2 combines with J gene TRBJ2-2, with a tentative D call TRBD2 (5 bases). The CDR3 is made up of 13 amino acids. With 8 bases removed from V and 1 base from J, the gap between germline ends came to 8 bases. Germline V lookup: CDR1 SNHLY, CDR2 FYNNEI.